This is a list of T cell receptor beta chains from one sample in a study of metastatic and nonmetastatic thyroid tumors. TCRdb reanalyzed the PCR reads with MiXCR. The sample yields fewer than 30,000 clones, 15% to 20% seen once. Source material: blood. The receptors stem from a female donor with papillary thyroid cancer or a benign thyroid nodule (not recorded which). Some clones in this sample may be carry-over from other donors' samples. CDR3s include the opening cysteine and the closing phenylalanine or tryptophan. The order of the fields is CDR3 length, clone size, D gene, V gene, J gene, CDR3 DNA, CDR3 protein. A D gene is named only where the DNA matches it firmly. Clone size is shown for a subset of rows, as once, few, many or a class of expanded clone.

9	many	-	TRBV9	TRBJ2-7	TGTGCCAGCGAAGGGGAGCAGTACTTC	CASEGEQYF
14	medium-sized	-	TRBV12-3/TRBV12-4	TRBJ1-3	TGTGCCAGCAGTTGGACGGACTCTGGAAACACCATATATTTT	CASSWTDSGNTIYF
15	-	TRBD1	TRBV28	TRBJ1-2	TGTGCCAGCAGGGGAATGGACAGGGGGATTAATGGCTACACCTTC	CASRGMDRGINGYTF
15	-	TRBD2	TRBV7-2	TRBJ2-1	TGTGCCAGCAGCTTAGCGGGAGGGTATTACAATGAGCAGTTCTTC	CASSLAGGYYNEQFF
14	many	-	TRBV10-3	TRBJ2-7	TGTGCCATCAGTCTAGACAGGGGAGGGTACGAGCAGTACTTC	CAISLDRGGYEQYF
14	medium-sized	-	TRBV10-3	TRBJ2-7	TGTGCCATCAGTGAGGGGGCCCCCCCTTACGAGCAGTACTTC	CAISEGAPPYEQYF
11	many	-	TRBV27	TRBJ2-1	TGTGCCAGCAGTTTACACAATGAGCAGTTCTTC	CASSLHNEQFF
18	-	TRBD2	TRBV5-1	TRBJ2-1	TGCGCCAGCAGATTGGGGGTTAGCGGGGGGACCACCTACAGTGAGCAGTTCTTC	CASRLGVSGGTTYSEQFF
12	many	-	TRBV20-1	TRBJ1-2	TGCAGTGCTAGAGAAGACGACTATGGCTACACCTTC	CSAREDDYGYTF
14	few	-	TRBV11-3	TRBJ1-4	TGTGCCAGCAGCGTTTCTGCAACTAATGAAAAACTGTTTTTT	CASSVSATNEKLFF
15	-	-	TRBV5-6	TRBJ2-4	TGTGCCAGCAGCACTTTAACGGTAGCCAAAAACATTCAGTACTTC	CASSTLTVAKNIQYF
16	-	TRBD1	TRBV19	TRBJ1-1	TGTGCCAGTAGTGTGCTGGGACAGGGAGGAAACACTGAAGCTTTCTTT	CASSVLGQGGNTEAFF
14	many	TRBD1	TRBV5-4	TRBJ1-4	TGTGCCAGCAGCTCGGGACAGTTAAATGAAAAACTGTTTTTT	CASSSGQLNEKLFF
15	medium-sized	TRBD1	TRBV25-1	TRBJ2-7	TGTGCCAGCAGTGATTCGGGACAGGGGGGCAACGAGCAGTACTTC	CASSDSGQGGNEQYF
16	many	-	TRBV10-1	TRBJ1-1	TGCGCCAGCAGTGAATCGAGGGGAACAGGCTCCACTGAAGCTTTCTTT	CASSESRGTGSTEAFF
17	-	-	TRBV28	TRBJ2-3	TGTGCCAGCAGGCCAAAGGGGAGCGGTAGGGCCACAGATAGGCAGTATTTT	CASRPKGSGRATDRQYF
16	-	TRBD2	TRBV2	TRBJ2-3	TGTGCCAGCATCCGACGGACTAGCGGGGGGCCAGATACGCAGTATTTT	CASIRRTSGGPDTQYF
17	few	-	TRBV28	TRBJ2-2	TGTGCCAGCAGAACCCCGTACAGGGTTCCGAACACCGGGGAGCTGTTTTTT	CASRTPYRVPNTGELFF
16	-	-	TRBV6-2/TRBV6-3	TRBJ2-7	TGTGCCAGCAGTTATTTACCGGGACGCAGCTCCTACGAGCAGTACTTC	CASSYLPGRSSYEQYF
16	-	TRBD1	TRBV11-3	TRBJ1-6	TGTGCCAGCAGCCAGACCGGGACAGGGGGCGACTCACCCCTCCACTTT	CASSQTGTGGDSPLHF
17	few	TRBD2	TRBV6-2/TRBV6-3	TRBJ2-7	TGTGCCAGCAGGCCCCGGGGACTAGCGGGACCGACCTACGAGCAGTACTTC	CASRPRGLAGPTYEQYF
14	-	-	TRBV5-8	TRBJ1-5	TGTGCCAGCAGACTTGGTATCAGCAATCAGCCCCAGCATTTT	CASRLGISNQPQHF
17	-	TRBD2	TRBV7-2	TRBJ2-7	TGTGCCAGCAGCTTAGCGGGGGGGAGGGATGGATCCTACGAGCAGTACTTC	CASSLAGGRDGSYEQYF
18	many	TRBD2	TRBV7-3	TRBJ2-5	TGTGCCAGCAGCCAGACGCTCCTCTTAGCGGGAGCTCAAGAGACCCAGTACTTC	CASSQTLLLAGAQETQYF
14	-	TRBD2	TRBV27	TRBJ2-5	TGTGCCAGCATAGCGGGGGCCTTCCAAGAGACCCGGTACTTC	CASIAGAFQETRYF
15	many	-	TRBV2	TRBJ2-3	TGTGCCAGCACGTGGGCGGCGGGGCTCGCAGATACGCAGTATTTT	CASTWAAGLADTQYF
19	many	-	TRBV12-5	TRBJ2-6	TGTGCTAGTCACCCCTCCAGGGGACCCCTGAGCTCTGGGGCCAACGTCCTGACTTTC	CASHPSRGPLSSGANVLTF
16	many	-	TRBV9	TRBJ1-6	TGTGCCAGCAGCCCCCGGGAATTCTCCTATAATTCACCCCTCCACTTT	CASSPREFSYNSPLHF
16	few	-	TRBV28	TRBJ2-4	TGTGCCAGCAGTACTGTGGGAGCCATAGCCAAAAACATTCATTACTTC	CASSTVGAIAKNIHYF
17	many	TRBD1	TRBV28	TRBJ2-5	TGTGCCAGCAGTCCCGGACAGGGACGATCACAGCAAGAGACCCAGTACTTC	CASSPGQGRSQQETQYF
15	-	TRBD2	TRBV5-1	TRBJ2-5	TGCGCCAGCAGCTTGTGGACTAGCGCCGGAGAGACCCAGTACTTC	CASSLWTSAGETQYF
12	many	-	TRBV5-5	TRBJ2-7	TGTGCCAGCAGCTTGGATTTCTACGAGCAGTACTTC	CASSLDFYEQYF
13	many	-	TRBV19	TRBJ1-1	TGTGCCAGTAGTATCTACAGGGCTACTGAAGCTTTCTTT	CASSIYRATEAFF
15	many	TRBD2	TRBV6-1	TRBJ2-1	TGTGCCAGCAGTGAAGAACTAGCGATTTACAATGAGCAGTTCTTC	CASSEELAIYNEQFF
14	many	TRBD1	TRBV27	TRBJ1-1	TGTGCCAGCAGTTTAACAGGGGGCGTTTTAGGAGCTTTCTTT	CASSLTGGVLGAFF
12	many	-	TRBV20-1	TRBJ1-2	TGCAGTGCTAGAGTTTCAGGGTTAGGCTACACCTTC	CSARVSGLGYTF
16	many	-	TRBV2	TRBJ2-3	TGTGCCAGCAGTGAACCAGGGGAGGGTCCTGGAGATACGCAGTATTTT	CASSEPGEGPGDTQYF
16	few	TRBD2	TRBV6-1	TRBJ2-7	TGTGCCAGCAGCCACCGGACTAGCGGGAGGGCAGGGGAGCAGTACTTC	CASSHRTSGRAGEQYF
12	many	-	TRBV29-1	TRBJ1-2	TGCAGCGTTGATTACGGGACCTATGGCTACACCTTC	CSVDYGTYGYTF
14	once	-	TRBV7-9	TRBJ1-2	TGTGCCAGAAGATTAGCATGGGTGATCGGAGGCTACACCTTC	CARRLAWVIGGYTF
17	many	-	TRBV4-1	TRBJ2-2	TGCGCCAGCAGCAGGTCGGCACAGGGGACTTCCACCGGGGAGCTGTTTTTT	CASSRSAQGTSTGELFF
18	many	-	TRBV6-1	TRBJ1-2	TGTGCCAGCAGTGAAGCAGTCACCCATGGGGCAGGCCCCTATGGCTACACCTTC	CASSEAVTHGAGPYGYTF
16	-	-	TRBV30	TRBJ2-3	TGTTCCTGGAGTTGGTGGGGGGGCACGGGCACAGATACGCAGTATTTT	CSWSWWGGTGTDTQYF
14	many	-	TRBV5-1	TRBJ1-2	TGCGCCAGCAACCCAGGGAGCAGTGACTATGGCTACACCTTC	CASNPGSSDYGYTF
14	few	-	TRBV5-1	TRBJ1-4	TGCGCCAGCAGCTCCGACCGAACTAATGAAAAACTGTTTTTT	CASSSDRTNEKLFF
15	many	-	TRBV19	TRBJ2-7	TGTGCCAGTAGTATGGCCGGAGCAGGGAGGTACGAGCAGTACTTC	CASSMAGAGRYEQYF
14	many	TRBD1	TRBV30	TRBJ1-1	TGTGCCTGGGACAGGGACAGGGGCGTCACTGAAGCTTTCTTT	CAWDRDRGVTEAFF
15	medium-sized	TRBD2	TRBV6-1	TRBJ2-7	TGTGCCAGCAGTGAAGGGGGGGGGTCCCCCTACGAGCAGTACTTC	CASSEGGGSPYEQYF
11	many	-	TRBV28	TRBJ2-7	TGTGCCAGCAGGACCACCTATGAGCAGTACTTC	CASRTTYEQYF
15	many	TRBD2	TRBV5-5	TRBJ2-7	TGTGCCAGCAGCTTGGAGAGAGCGGGAGTTTACGAGCAGTACTTC	CASSLERAGVYEQYF
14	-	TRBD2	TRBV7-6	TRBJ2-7	TGTGCCAGCAGCCCCCGGACTAGAATAGGAGAGCAGTACTTC	CASSPRTRIGEQYF
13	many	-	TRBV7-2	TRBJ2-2	TGTGCCAGCAGCTTAAAAGCTCCTGGGGAGCTGTTTTTT	CASSLKAPGELFF
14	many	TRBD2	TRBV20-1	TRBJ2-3	TGCAGTGCTCAGCGGGGGGCAAACACAGATACGCAGTATTTT	CSAQRGANTDTQYF
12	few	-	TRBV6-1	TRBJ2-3	TGTGCCGTCGGGGGACCCACAGATACGCAGTATTTT	CAVGGPTDTQYF
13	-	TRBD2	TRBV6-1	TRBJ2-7	TGTGCCAGCAGACTAGCGGGAGCCCCCGAGCAGTACTTC	CASRLAGAPEQYF